This T cell receptor beta chain was recovered during a study of T-cell reconstitution after alpha-beta-depleted transplantation in children. A remark on this clonotype: Its antigen is not identified. At one of its ends the junction is not consistent with the germline gene, which may arise from a read error.

The CDR3 has 14 amino acids. Germline V lookup: CDR1 LNHNV, CDR2 YYDKDF (reference sequence). During its preparation, the TCRbeta library received unique molecular identifiers. TCRdb recomputed calls from the PCR reads with MiXCR, one row per CDR3 protein. This repertoire shows roughly 4,200 distinct CDR3 sequences, 15% to 20% found once; its top ten account for around half. Study-wide results and limits: Counts and diversity of T cells one year after transplant came mostly from newly produced T cells. The origin of high day-60 TCRbeta diversity in some patients lay in surviving recipient T cells and thymic progenitors. The origin of alpha-beta T cells about two months after transplant was reportedly several hundred expanded graft clones.

The origin of this receptor is a male patient aged 2-15 years who had a stem cell transplant for acute lymphoblastic leukemia, so the T cells may come from the graft donor. This sample comprised PBMCs, mostly from graft donor cells, obtained 180 days after TCRalphabeta/CD19-depleted stem cell transplant. The rearrangement joins TRBV15 to TRBJ2-7; 7 positions match TRBD2. For the CDR3, the DNA is TGTGCCACCAACAGAGAATTGGGAGGGTACGAGCTGTACTTC. As protein: CATNRELGGYELYF.